Each of the 20 T cell receptor beta chains below was sequenced from the same sample in a study of Ad26.COV2.S vaccination and SARS-CoV-2 variants. Sequenced by immunoSEQ multiplex PCR; TCRdb stores in-frame clones only, minus some. The sample gives about 420,000 clones, roughly 90% of which show up once; 3.6% is in the top ten. This sample's treatment: around 19 received Ad26.COV2.S at low or high dose, single or two shots; about 5 received placebo; per-sample allocation not given. Samples came from day 63 after the first vaccine or placebo injection. The sample consisted of peripheral blood, taken in a trial of Ad26.COV2.S vaccine versus placebo. Source of these receptors: a person aged 18-65 years who received the Ad26.COV2.S COVID-19 vaccine or a placebo.

The chain recombines TRBV7-2 with TRBJ2-7, with 8 bases identical to TRBD2. From germline, CDR1 is SGHTA and CDR2 FQGNSA. Germline trimming cut 4 bases from V and 7 bases from J; bases unmatched to any gene: 12. The CDR3 runs to 15 residues. CDR3 in DNA: TGTGCCAGCAGCTCGTCGGGTAGCGGGGTGAGTGAGCAGTACTTC. It translates to CASSSSGSGVSEQYF.

The chain employs TRBV5-4 and TRBJ2-4, with D unresolved. This CDR3 spans 14 amino acids. The ends were cut back, 0 bases at V and 7 bases at J, with 11 bases in the middle. Per germline, CDR1 SGHNT and CDR2 YYREEE (reference sequence). CDR3 in amino acids: CASSLEVGENIQYF. In nucleotides, the CDR3 is TGTGCCAGCAGCTTGGAGGTCGGAGAGAACATTCAGTACTTC.

The chain links TRBV7-2 to TRBJ2-2, with 8 bases lining up with TRBD1. J was trimmed by 3 bases and V by 3 bases; bases with no gene match: 0. The CDR3 length is 14 residues. The germline gives CDR1 SGHTA, CDR2 FQGNSA. The CDR3 loop is CASSLTGDTGELFF. The CDR3 region has the DNA TGTGCCAGCAGCTTGACAGGGGACACCGGGGAGCTGTTTTTT.

The chain carries TRBV23-1 and TRBJ1-2; D perhaps matches TRBD1 (5 bases). TRBV23-1 is assigned to the ORF class and has an uncertain function. This CDR3 is built from 17 residues. V gave up 7 bases and J gave up 2 bases, with 23 bases separating them. The CDR3 nucleotides are TGCGCCAGCAAAATCGGGACCCCACACCTATTCAACTATGGCTACACCTTC. Encoded protein: CASKIGTPHLFNYGYTF.

CDR3 DNA sequence: TGCGCCAGCAGCTTTAGGACTAGCGGGGGGGCCTTCTCAGATACGCAGTATTTT. Its translation is CASSFRTSGGAFSDTQYF. The rearrangement links TRBV5-1 to TRBJ2-3; TRBD2 matches at 15 bases. Germline CDR1 SGHRS, CDR2 YFSETQ. The V and J ends lost 2 bases and 4 bases, in that order; junction bases with no gene match: 8. The CDR3 is 18 residues long.

The chain joins TRBV7-8 to TRBJ2-1; 12 bases map to TRBD2. In germline, CDR1 is SGHVS, CDR2 FQNEAQ. This CDR3 spans 16 amino acids. V trimming: 1 base; J trimming: 3 bases; junction bases outside the gene matches: 1. The CDR3 DNA sequence: TGTGCCAGCAGCTTAGAACTAGCGGGGGGCTACAATGAGCAGTTCTTC. Translating gives CASSLELAGGYNEQFF.

As concerns this clone: A much larger clone differs by one base, so this may be a read error. The chain employs TRBV30 and TRBJ2-3, with a tentative D call TRBD2 (5 bases). From germline, CDR1 is GTSNPN and CDR2 SVGIG (reference sequence). V lost 5 bases and J lost 0, with 6 bases in between. This CDR3 is built from 12 residues. CDR3 nucleotide sequence: TGTGCCTGGGGCGGGAGCACAGATACGCAGTATTTT. Its protein is CAWGGSTDTQYF. Variable domain in full (rest from reference TRBV30 and TRBJ2-3): SQTIHQWPATLVQPVGSPLSLECTVEGTSNPNLYWYRQAAGRGLQLLFYSVGIGQISSEVPQNLSASRPQDRQFILSSKKLLLSDSGFYLCAWGGSTDTQYFGPGTRLTVL.

CDR3 sequence reads: CASSQIQGGDTQYF. CDR3 bases: TGCGCCAGCAGCCAGATACAGGGTGGAGATACGCAGTATTTT. V gene TRBV4-1 combines with J gene TRBJ2-3; D possibly corresponds to TRBD1 (6 bases). The germline V and J ends were trimmed by 3 bases and 5 bases, with 12 bases remaining between them. The CDR3 contains 14 residues. The germline gives CDR1 MGHRA, CDR2 YSYEKL.

The CDR3 nucleotides read TGTGCCAGCAGCTTAGTTCAGGGAGTTCCAACAGTCTATGGCTACACCTTC. This codes for CASSLVQGVPTVYGYTF. The gene calls are TRBV7-8 and TRBJ1-2; D is perhaps TRBD1 (5 bases). CDR1 is SGHVS and CDR2 is FQNEAQ in the germline V gene. The CDR3 consists of 17 residues. V was trimmed by 1 base and J by 4 bases, leaving 19 bases between them.

The chain carries TRBV29-1 and TRBJ2-3; TRBD1 aligns across 11 bases. CDR3 length equals 13 residues. V lost 6 bases to trimming and J lost 5 bases; unmatched junction nucleotides: 4. Germline CDR1 reads SQVTM; CDR2 reads ANQGSEA. CDR3 residues: CSVGQGAQDTQYF. In DNA, the CDR3 is TGCAGCGTCGGACAGGGGGCACAAGATACGCAGTATTTT.

The chain couples TRBV5-4 to TRBJ2-5, with 7 positions matching TRBD1. The CDR3 spans 14 residues. Losses at the gene ends were 0 bases for V and 4 bases for J; bases not matched to a gene: 3. Germline V gene sequence: CDR1 SGHNT, CDR2 YYREEE (reference sequence). The CDR3 DNA is TGTGCCAGCAGCTTGGCGGGACAGAGAGAGACCCAGTACTTC. This codes for CASSLAGQRETQYF.

The CDR3 DNA reads as TGTGCCTGGAGTGTAGGACTAGCGGGGGAGACCCAGTACTTC. It translates to CAWSVGLAGETQYF. This chain connects TRBV30 to TRBJ2-5; 12 bases are a match to TRBD2. The germline V gene has CDR1 GTSNPN and CDR2 SVGIG (reference sequence). The CDR3 runs 14 residues. V lost 0 bases to trimming and J lost 5 bases; unmatched junction nucleotides: 1.

The chain joins TRBV18 to TRBJ1-5; D is ambiguous. The CDR3 runs 16 residues. V was clipped by 1 base and J by 0 bases, with 10 bases between them. In germline, CDR1 is KGHSH, CDR2 LQKENI. The CDR3 loop reads CASSPQNSNSNQPQHF. The CDR3 DNA follows: TGTGCCAGCTCACCACAGAACAGCAATAGCAATCAGCCCCAGCATTTT. Drawing the rest from reference TRBV18 and TRBJ1-5, the complete variable domain is NAGVMQNPRHLVRRRGQEARLRCSPMKGHSHVYWYRQLPEEGLKFMVYLQKENIIDESGMPKERFSAEFPKEGPSILRIQQVVRGDSAAYFCASSPQNSNSNQPQHFGDGTRLSIL.

V and J are TRBV7-9 and TRBJ1-2; D is unclear. V lost 5 bases, J lost 0 bases, and 13 bases lay in between. In germline, CDR1 is SEHNR, CDR2 FQNEAQ (reference sequence). The CDR3 contains 15 residues. CDR3 sequence: CASSGWTATNYGYTF. The CDR3 DNA is TGTGCCAGCAGCGGATGGACGGCTACTAACTATGGCTACACCTTC.

The chain has TRBV27 and TRBJ1-2; unclear D gene. Germline CDR1 and CDR2: MNHEY and SMNVEV (reference sequence). The germline V and J ends were trimmed by 2 bases and 2 bases, with 18 bases remaining between them. The CDR3 sequence is 17 residues long. CDR3 coding DNA: TGTGCCAGCAGTTTAACCCTAAAACGCGGACTGAACTATGGCTACACCTTC. It specifies CASSLTLKRGLNYGYTF.

Only a few counts were recorded for this clone. The genes are TRBV7-3 and TRBJ1-6, with a weak D call TRBD1 (5 bases). V gave up 5 bases and J gave up 7 bases, with 9 bases separating them. The CDR3 covers 13 residues. Germline CDR1 reads SGHTA; CDR2 reads FQGTGA. Written as DNA, the CDR3 is TGTGCCAGCAGCAGGGGTCCAAATTCACCCCTCCACTTT. It yields the protein CASSRGPNSPLHF.

This chain uses TRBV9 with TRBJ2-2, with D possibly matching TRBD1 (5 bases). Germline V gene data show CDR1 as SGDLS and CDR2 as YYNGEE. The V end was cut by 0 bases, the J end by 1 base, with 10 bases between. The CDR3 is made up of 16 amino acids. CDR3 sequence: CASSVGGQGNTGELFF. The CDR3 DNA reads TGTGCCAGCAGCGTAGGTGGGCAGGGGAACACCGGGGAGCTGTTTTTT.

The chain employs TRBV7-2 and TRBJ1-3; 8 bases fit TRBD1. This CDR3 has 15 residues. J gave up 2 bases and V 1 base, and 1 base lay outside the gene matches. Germline CDR1 SGHTA, CDR2 FQGNSA. This chain's CDR3 is CASSLETGAGNTIYF. CDR3 sequence (DNA): TGTGCCAGCAGCTTAGAGACAGGGGCTGGAAACACCATATATTTT.

The gene calls are TRBV4-2 and TRBJ1-6; D uncertain. This CDR3 region has 17 residues. Trimming cost V 0 bases and J 4 bases, with 13 bases left between them. Looked up from germline, CDR1 is LGHNA and CDR2 is YNFKEQ. CDR3 sequence: CASSQDPGSWYNSPLHF. In DNA, the CDR3 is TGTGCCAGCAGCCAAGACCCGGGGAGCTGGTATAATTCACCCCTCCACTTT.

The gene calls are TRBV7-3 and TRBJ2-5; D may be TRBD1 (5 bases). The ends were cut back, 0 bases at V and 2 bases at J, with 7 bases in the middle. The CDR3 runs 14 residues. The germline V gene has CDR1 SGHTA and CDR2 FQGTGA. CDR3 sequence: CASSLTAGQETQYF. The CDR3 DNA is TGTGCCAGCAGCTTAACGGCAGGGCAAGAGACCCAGTACTTC.